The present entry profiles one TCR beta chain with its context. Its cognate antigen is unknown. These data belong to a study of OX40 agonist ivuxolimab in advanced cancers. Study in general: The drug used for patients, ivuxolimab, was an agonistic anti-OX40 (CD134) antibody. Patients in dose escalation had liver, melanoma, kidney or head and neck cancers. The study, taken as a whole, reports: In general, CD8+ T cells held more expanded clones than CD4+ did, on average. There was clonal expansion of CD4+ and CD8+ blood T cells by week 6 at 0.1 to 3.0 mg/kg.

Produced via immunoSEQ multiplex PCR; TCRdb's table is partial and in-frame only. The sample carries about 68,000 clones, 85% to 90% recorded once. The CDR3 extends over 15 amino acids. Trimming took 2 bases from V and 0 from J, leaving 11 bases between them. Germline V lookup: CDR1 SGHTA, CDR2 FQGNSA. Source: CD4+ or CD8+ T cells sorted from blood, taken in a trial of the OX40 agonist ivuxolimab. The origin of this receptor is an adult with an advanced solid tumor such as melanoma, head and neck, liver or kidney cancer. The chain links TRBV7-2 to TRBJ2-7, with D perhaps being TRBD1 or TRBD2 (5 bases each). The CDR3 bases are TGTGCCAGCAGCTTAAATCCCGGGGCCTCCTACGAGCAGTACTTC. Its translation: CASSLNPGASYEQYF.